The 29 T cell receptor beta chains listed next were all sequenced from one sample in a study of T cell responses to AZD1222 COVID-19 vaccine. The protocol was immunoSEQ multiplex PCR, while the TCRdb copy is restricted to in-frame clones and leaves out a portion. This table lists more than 110,000 clones. The sequenced sample was peripheral blood. The receptors come from an adult in good health.

The V and J genes are TRBV7-3 and TRBJ2-1, with 8 bases identical to TRBD2. Germline assignment: CDR1 SGHTA and CDR2 FQGTGA. CDR3 length: 13 amino acids. J gave up 7 bases and V 2 bases, and 1 base lay outside the gene matches. The CDR3 DNA reads TGTGCCAGCAGCTTAGCGGGGGGAAATGAGCAGTTCTTC. It specifies CASSLAGGNEQFF. Variable domain in full (rest from reference TRBV7-3 and TRBJ2-1): GAGVSQTPSNKVTEKGKYVELRCDPISGHTALYWYRQSLGQGPEFLIYFQGTGAADDSGLPNDRFFAVRPEGSVSTLKIQRTERGDSAVYLCASSLAGGNEQFFGPGTRLTVL.

The rearrangement uses TRBV6-6 and TRBJ1-1; weak D call: TRBD1 (5 bases). The CDR3 contains 13 residues. V lost 8 bases, J lost 3 bases, and 13 bases lay in between. CDR1 and CDR2 (germline): MNHNY, SVGAGI (reference sequence). The CDR3 DNA is TGTGCCAGCCTTCTGGGGGACTACACTGAAGCTTTCTTT. Protein: CASLLGDYTEAFF.

The chain combines TRBV5-1 with TRBJ1-4; D remains unclear. The germline V and J ends were trimmed by 0 bases and 14 bases, with 23 bases remaining between them. The CDR3 runs to 16 residues. CDR1 is SGHRS and CDR2 is YFSETQ in the germline V gene. The CDR3 here is CASSLGRIGSGRALFF. DNA of the CDR3: TGCGCCAGCAGCTTGGGGAGGATCGGTAGCGGACGAGCCCTGTTTTTT.

The gene calls are TRBV11-2 and TRBJ2-2; D may match TRBD1 or TRBD2 (6 bases each). CDR1 is SGHAT and CDR2 is FQNNGV in the germline V gene. The CDR3 spans 15 residues. The germline V and J ends were trimmed by 1 base and 2 bases, with 8 bases remaining between them. As DNA, the CDR3 is TGTGCCAGCAGCTTAGCGGGGGCCAACACCGGGGAGCTGTTTTTT. It is translated as CASSLAGANTGELFF.

This chain links TRBV3-1 (or the pseudogene TRBV3-2) with TRBJ2-3, with 7 bases fitting TRBD1. The germline V gene encodes CDR1 LGHDT and CDR2 YNNKEL (reference sequence). CDR3 size: 21 residues. The V segment lost 0 bases and the J segment 3 bases; nucleotides outside the gene matches: 21. This CDR3 reads CASSQDPPTLNRGLGTDTQYF. Here the CDR3 DNA reads TGTGCCAGCAGCCAAGACCCCCCGACGTTAAACAGGGGATTGGGTACAGATACGCAGTATTTT.

The rearrangement joins TRBV3-1 (or the pseudogene TRBV3-2) to TRBJ1-2, with D unresolved. The CDR3 is 15 residues long. The germline gives CDR1 LGHDT, CDR2 YNNKEL (reference sequence). V was pared by 4 bases and J by 8 bases, with 20 bases between. Here the CDR3 reads CASSPGSTPYEGYTF. CDR3 nucleotide sequence: TGTGCCAGCAGCCCCGGCAGTACTCCTTATGAAGGCTACACCTTC.

This chain joins TRBV9 and TRBJ2-1; 9 bases line up with TRBD2. V lost 1 base and J lost 8; bases outside the gene matches: 4. This CDR3 has 14 amino acids. CDR1 SGDLS and CDR2 YYNGEE come from the germline V gene. The CDR3 here is CASSVTAGGHEQFF. DNA for the CDR3: TGTGCCAGCAGCGTAACAGCGGGGGGACATGAGCAGTTCTTC. Full variable domain (missing parts from reference TRBV9 and TRBJ2-1): DSGVTQTPKHLITATGQRVTLRCSPRSGDLSVYWYQQSLDQGLQFLIQYYNGEERAKGNILERFSAQQFPDLHSELNLSSLELGDSALYFCASSVTAGGHEQFFGPGTRLTVL.

The chain has TRBV25-1 and TRBJ2-7; 9 positions agree with TRBD1. CDR1 is MGHDK, CDR2 SYGVNS, per germline. The CDR3 covers 12 residues. With 8 bases clipped from V and 3 bases from J, the junction kept 2 bases outside the gene matches. This chain's CDR3 is CASRGQGYEQYF. The CDR3 bases are TGTGCCAGCCGGGGACAGGGCTACGAGCAGTACTTC.

This chain connects TRBV2 to TRBJ1-2, with TRBD1 as a possible D gene (5 bases). Germline assignment: CDR1 SNHLY and CDR2 FYNNEI. This CDR3 has 18 residues. V lost 5 bases to trimming and J lost 4 bases, with 26 bases between them. The chain's CDR3 is CASSQVLGRDSVGYGYTF. In DNA form, the CDR3 reads TGTGCCAGCAGTCAGGTCCTGGGACGGGACTCTGTGGGCTATGGCTACACCTTC.

The V gene is TRBV7-9, the J gene TRBJ1-3; D is undetermined. The germline gives CDR1 SEHNR, CDR2 FQNEAQ (reference sequence). The CDR3 has 14 residues. V lost 9 bases and J 2 bases, leaving 14 bases between the germline ends. In DNA form, the CDR3 reads TGTGCCAGTAGAGGAGAGGAGACTGGAAACACCATATATTTT. Amino acids: CASRGEETGNTIYF. The full variable domain, rest sourced from reference TRBV7-9 and TRBJ1-3, is DTGVSQNPRHKITKRGQNVTFRCDPISEHNRLYWYRQTLGQGPEFLTYFQNEAQLEKSRLLSDRFSAERPKGSFSTLEIQRTEQGDSAMYLCASRGEETGNTIYFGEGSWLTVV.

CDR3 protein: CATSTSGIGAQHF. The CDR3 bases are TGTGCCACCAGCACCTCGGGGATAGGAGCCCAGCATTTT. The chain is built from TRBV15 and TRBJ1-5; no definite D call. Germline V gene data show CDR1 as LNHNV and CDR2 as YYDKDF (reference sequence). Trimming pared 4 bases from V and 11 bases from J, leaving 15 bases between. This CDR3 has 13 amino acids.

This chain joins TRBV7-8 and TRBJ1-3; TRBD1 aligns across 7 bases. The CDR3 is 14 residues long. With 4 bases clipped from V and 7 bases from J, the junction kept 7 bases outside the gene matches. Germline lookup yields CDR1 SGHVS and CDR2 FQNEAQ. CDR3 DNA sequence: TGTGCCAGCAGCTCGACAGGGCGAGGGAACACCATATATTTT. Translated: CASSSTGRGNTIYF.

The chain carries TRBV6-5 and TRBJ2-2, with D possibly matching TRBD2 (6 bases). Germline-derived CDR1 and CDR2 are MNHEY and SVGAGI. This CDR3 has 16 residues. V lost 4 bases and J 3 bases, leaving 15 bases between the germline ends. This CDR3 is CASSSQTSIYTGELFF. The CDR3 DNA reads as TGTGCCAGCAGTTCCCAGACTAGTATCTACACCGGGGAGCTGTTTTTT.

The chain joins TRBV27 to TRBJ2-3; no reliable D call. The germline CDR1 and CDR2 sequences are MNHEY and SMNVEV (reference sequence). Deletions cut 9 bases from V and 5 bases from J, with 6 bases between. This CDR3 has 10 amino acids. The CDR3 nucleotides are TGTGCCAGTGGGCGAGATACGCAGTATTTT. Its translation: CASGRDTQYF.

This sequence joins TRBV11-3 and TRBJ2-1; TRBD1 is a possible D gene (6 bases). This CDR3 comprises 15 residues. Germline V lookup: CDR1 SGHNT, CDR2 YENEEA. V was trimmed by 5 bases and J by 3 bases, leaving 14 bases between them. CDR3 residues: CASSPRTDIYNEQFF. DNA for the CDR3: TGTGCCAGCAGCCCCCGGACAGATATCTACAATGAGCAGTTCTTC. The entire variable domain, with the rest obtained from reference TRBV11-3 and TRBJ2-1, is as follows: EAGVVQSPRYKIIEKKQPVAFWCNPISGHNTLYWYLQNLGQGPELLIRYENEEAVDDSQLPKDRFSAERLKGVDSTLKIQPAELGDSAVYLCASSPRTDIYNEQFFGPGTRLTVL.

The V call is TRBV12-3 or TRBV12-4, the J call TRBJ1-2; D is unresolved. V shed 8 bases and J shed 6 bases, with 16 bases lying between them. This CDR3 has 13 residues. CDR3 sequence: CASGRDLSHGYTF. The CDR3 DNA sequence: TGTGCCAGCGGGCGAGATCTTTCCCATGGCTACACCTTC.

This chain uses TRBV6-5 with TRBJ2-1; D gene ambiguous. The CDR3 length is 15 residues. Per the germline V gene, CDR1 is MNHEY and CDR2 is SVGAGI. The CDR3 here is CAATSEFGAYNEQFF. CDR3 sequence (DNA): TGTGCGGCCACCTCAGAGTTTGGTGCCTACAATGAGCAGTTCTTC.

This chain uses TRBV6-6 with TRBJ2-7; D might be TRBD1 (6 bases). The CDR3 length is 15 residues. Trimming left V 7 bases short and J 3 bases short, with 19 bases between. Germline loops: CDR1 MNHNY, CDR2 SVGAGI (reference sequence). In nucleotides, the CDR3 is TGTGCCAGCACCCATTTGTTGGGGGCGGACTACGAGCAGTACTTC. Protein: CASTHLLGADYEQYF.

The rearrangement joins TRBV11-2 to TRBJ2-1; TRBD2 matches at 7 bases. The J segment lost 7 bases and the V segment lost 2 bases, leaving 8 bases of the junction unmatched. Germline CDR1 is SGHAT and CDR2 is FQNNGV. This CDR3 contains 15 residues. The CDR3 DNA sequence: TGTGCCAGCAGCTTATGGGGAGGGGCCGATAATGAGCAGTTCTTC. It translates to CASSLWGGADNEQFF.

This rearrangement joins TRBV7-9 to TRBJ1-2; D may be TRBD1 (6 bases). V shed 5 bases and J shed 4 bases, with 11 bases lying between them. CDR1 and CDR2 from the germline V gene are SEHNR and FQNEAQ (reference sequence). The length of the CDR3 is 13 residues. The CDR3 region is CASSPGEVYGYTF. The DNA for the CDR3 is TGTGCCAGCAGCCCAGGGGAGGTCTATGGCTACACCTTC.

V is TRBV10-3 and J is TRBJ1-5; TRBD1 is a possible D gene (5 bases). CDR1 is ENHRY and CDR2 is SYGVKD in the germline V gene. Trimming pared 5 bases from V and 3 bases from J, leaving 8 bases between. The CDR3 runs 13 residues. The chain's CDR3 is CAISSGPNQPQHF. For the CDR3, the DNA is TGTGCCATCAGTTCAGGGCCCAATCAGCCCCAGCATTTT.

This chain uses TRBV14 with TRBJ1-6, with TRBD1 identical over 10 bases. J lost 6 bases, V lost 3 bases, and 2 bases had no gene match. Looked up from germline, CDR1 is SGHDN and CDR2 is FVKESK. CDR3 length: 15 residues. The CDR3 loop is CASSQGQGINSPLHF. For the CDR3, the DNA is TGTGCCAGCAGCCAGGGACAGGGGATTAATTCACCCCTCCACTTT.

The V call is TRBV27, the J call TRBJ1-5; no definite D call. Trimming removed 6 bases at V and 2 bases at J, with 11 bases between. Germline V gives CDR1 MNHEY, CDR2 SMNVEV (reference sequence). This CDR3 is 14 amino acids long. The CDR3 DNA reads TGTGCCAGCAGAAGGAATTTTGGCAATCAGCCCCAGCATTTT. This translates into CASRRNFGNQPQHF.

This chain uses TRBV6-5 with TRBJ2-7, with D uncertain. This CDR3 is 15 amino acids long. Trimming removed 7 bases at V and 0 bases at J, with 16 bases between. Germline loops: CDR1 MNHEY, CDR2 SVGAGI. CDR3 DNA: TGTGCCAGCACCCGACCCGGGCCCGGCTCCTACGAGCAGTACTTC. Its translation: CASTRPGPGSYEQYF.

CDR3 in DNA: TGTGCCACCCTGGGTGGGGTCTATGGCTACACCTTC. This translates into CATLGGVYGYTF. The rearrangement uses TRBV3-1 (or the pseudogene TRBV3-2) and TRBJ1-2; no reliable D call. V was shortened by 10 bases and J by 4 bases, with 13 bases between the two germline ends. The length of the CDR3 is 12 residues. Germline-derived CDR1 and CDR2 are LGHDT and YNNKEL (reference sequence).

This chain links TRBV25-1 with TRBJ1-2, with D unclear. CDR3 length: 15 amino acids. Between the trimmed V and J ends, which lost 3 bases and 5 bases, there was a span of 16 bases. CDR1 is MGHDK and CDR2 is SYGVNS in the germline V gene. The CDR3: CASSDHPSGEYGYTF. In DNA, the CDR3 is TGTGCCAGCAGTGATCATCCCAGCGGAGAGTATGGCTACACCTTC.

The genes are TRBV19 and TRBJ1-1; the D is unclear. The germline gives CDR1 LNHDA, CDR2 SQIVND (reference sequence). The CDR3 has 15 amino acids. Trimming left V 3 bases short and J 0 bases short, with 11 bases between. CDR3 sequence reads: CASSMGGRMNTEAFF. CDR3 bases: TGTGCCAGTAGTATGGGTGGACGGATGAACACTGAAGCTTTCTTT.

This rearrangement joins TRBV5-1 to TRBJ2-3; D not resolved. The CDR3 length is 15 residues. With 2 bases removed from V and 0 bases from J, the gap between germline ends came to 10 bases. Germline V gene lookup returns CDR1 SGHRS and CDR2 YFSETQ. The CDR3 DNA sequence: TGCGCCAGCAGCTTTGCGGCAGCTAGCACAGATACGCAGTATTTT. Encoded protein: CASSFAAASTDTQYF.

The chain is built from TRBV5-1 and TRBJ2-7, with D possibly TRBD1 on 7 matching bases. The germline V gene has CDR1 SGHRS and CDR2 YFSETQ. V was clipped by 6 bases and J by 0 bases, with 16 bases between them. This CDR3 comprises 15 residues. The CDR3 protein is CASTPSGGRSYEQYF. CDR3 nucleotide sequence: TGCGCCAGCACACCTTCAGGGGGGCGCTCCTACGAGCAGTACTTC.